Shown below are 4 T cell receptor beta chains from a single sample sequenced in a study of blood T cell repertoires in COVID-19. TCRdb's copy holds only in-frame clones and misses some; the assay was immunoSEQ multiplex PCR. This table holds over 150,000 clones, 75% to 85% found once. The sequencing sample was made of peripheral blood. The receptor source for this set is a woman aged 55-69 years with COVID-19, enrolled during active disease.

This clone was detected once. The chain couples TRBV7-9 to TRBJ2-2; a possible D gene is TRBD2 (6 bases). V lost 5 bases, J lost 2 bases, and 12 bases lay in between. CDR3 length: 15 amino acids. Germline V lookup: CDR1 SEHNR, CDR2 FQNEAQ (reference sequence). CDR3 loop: CASSPPGLNTGELFF. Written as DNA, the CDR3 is TGTGCCAGCAGCCCTCCGGGACTCAACACCGGGGAGCTGTTTTTT.

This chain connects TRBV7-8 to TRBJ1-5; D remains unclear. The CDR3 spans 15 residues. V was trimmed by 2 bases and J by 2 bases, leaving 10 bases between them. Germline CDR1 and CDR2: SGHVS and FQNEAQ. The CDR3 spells CASSLSRSRNQPQHF. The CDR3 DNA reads TGTGCCAGCAGCTTAAGCAGGTCACGCAATCAGCCCCAGCATTTT. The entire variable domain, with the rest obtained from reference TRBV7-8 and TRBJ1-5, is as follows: GAGVSQSPRYKVAKRGQDVALRCDPISGHVSLFWYQQALGQGPEFLTYFQNEAQLDKSGLPSDRFFAERPEGSVSTLKIQRTQQEDSAVYLCASSLSRSRNQPQHFGDGTRLSIL.

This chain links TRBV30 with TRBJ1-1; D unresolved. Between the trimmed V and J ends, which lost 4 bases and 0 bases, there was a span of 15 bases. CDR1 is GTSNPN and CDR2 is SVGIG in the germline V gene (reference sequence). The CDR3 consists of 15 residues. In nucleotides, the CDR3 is TGTGCCTGGAAGCCATACACAGCTATGAACACTGAAGCTTTCTTT. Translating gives CAWKPYTAMNTEAFF.

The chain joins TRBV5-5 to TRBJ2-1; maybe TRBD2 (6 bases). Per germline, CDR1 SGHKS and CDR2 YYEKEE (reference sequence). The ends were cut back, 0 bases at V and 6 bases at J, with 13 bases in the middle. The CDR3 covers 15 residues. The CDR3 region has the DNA TGTGCCAGCAGCTTGGGGACGGCCGGGGGCAATGAGCAGTTCTTC. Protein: CASSLGTAGGNEQFF.